The following is a T cell receptor (beta chain) sequence with its context. The target antigen is unknown. Germline V CDR1 and CDR2: SNHLY, FYNNEI. The CDR3 covers 14 residues. V was trimmed by 4 bases and J by 5 bases, leaving 14 bases between them. The data were taken from a study of T cells in localized non-small cell lung cancer. Sequencing used immunoSEQ multiplex PCR; TCRdb keeps in-frame clones, though not all of them. The sample contains some 71,000 clones, almost 85% of which appear only once. Overall study findings and caveats: Longer overall survival associated with higher blood T cell density; shorter survival with higher adjacent-lung clonality. Without multi-region sequencing, intratumor heterogeneity could not be excluded. Peak T cell clonality was found in uninvolved adjacent lung, exceeding tumor. A median of roughly 57 clones ranked among the top 100 in tumor appeared in adjacent lung.

The receptor was derived from a female donor at least 60 years old with stage I lung adenocarcinoma. The chain is built from TRBV2 and TRBJ2-5; unclear D gene. The source material was peripheral blood, sampled before any cancer treatment. The DNA of the CDR3 is TGTGCCAGCAGTGGAGTTAGGAGTGCGGAGACCCAGTACTTC. Translated: CASSGVRSAETQYF.